The rows below give T cell receptor beta chains drawn from one sample of a study of blood T cell repertoires in COVID-19. Clones were sequenced by immunoSEQ multiplex PCR, and TCRdb holds only the in-frame ones, with some missing. The sample shows some 73,000 clones, 82% of them seen only once. The sample was peripheral blood. The receptor set was obtained from a woman aged 55-69 years with acute or convalescent COVID-19. The CDR3 runs from the conserved cysteine through the conserved F or W.

V: TRBV27; J: TRBJ2-5; length: 16; CDR3: CASSLGATTTQETQYF
V: TRBV5-6; J: TRBJ1-1; length: 14; CDR3: CASSLNRLRTEAFF
V: TRBV19; J: TRBJ2-1; length: 20; CDR3: CASSLTPPGLAVSSYNEQFF
V: TRBV20-1; J: TRBJ2-1; length: 16; CDR3: CSAIDPTAPTGNEQFF
V: TRBV2; J: TRBJ2-7; length: 12; CDR3: CASTPDRGTFWF
V: TRBV9; J: TRBJ2-1; length: 15; CDR3: CASSVGAGSYNEQFF
V: TRBV4-2; J: TRBJ2-7; length: 14; CDR3: CASSHARGAYEQYF
V: TRBV30; J: TRBJ2-5; length: 15; CDR3: CAWSVAAGGWETQYF
V: TRBV5-1; J: TRBJ2-7; length: 15; CDR3: CASSFTAGRAYEQYF
V: TRBV7-9; J: TRBJ1-2; length: 14; CDR3: CASSKGQEAYGYTF
V: TRBV3-1/TRBV3-2; J: TRBJ1-6; length: 15; CDR3: CASSQARTGNSPLHF
V: TRBV10-3; J: TRBJ1-2; length: 15; CDR3: CAISQGTGLNYGYTF
V: TRBV7-6; J: TRBJ1-2; length: 16; CDR3: CASSLTRGLSHYGYTF
V: TRBV4-1; J: TRBJ2-7; length: 12; CDR3: CASSQPAGGQYF
V: TRBV5-6; J: TRBJ2-2; length: 17; CDR3: CASSRDRGYPNTGELFF
V: TRBV5-1; J: TRBJ1-3; length: 16; CDR3: CASSSQGQGEGNTIYF
V: TRBV2; J: TRBJ2-7; length: 15; CDR3: CASSDSGTGYNEQYF
V: TRBV5-5; J: TRBJ2-7; length: 15; CDR3: CASSFLRGSPYEQYF
V: TRBV7-9; J: TRBJ2-2; length: 15; CDR3: CASSLGDINTGELFF
V: TRBV7-8; J: TRBJ1-4; length: 15; CDR3: CASRRPGQGTEKLFF
V: TRBV12-3/TRBV12-4; J: TRBJ1-2; length: 13; CDR3: CASSLAPSYGYTF
V: TRBV6-1; J: TRBJ1-2; length: 14; CDR3: CASSENLDSNGYTF
V: TRBV28; J: TRBJ1-6; length: 17; CDR3: CASSLEDPGTGNSPLHF
V: TRBV16; J: TRBJ2-2; length: 14; CDR3: CASSQRHDTGELFF
V: TRBV2; J: TRBJ2-7; length: 20; CDR3: CASSEARTITGTGNPYEQYF
V: TRBV6-2/TRBV6-3; J: TRBJ1-2; length: 14; CDR3: CASSLRQGYHGYTF
V: TRBV6-5; J: TRBJ2-7; length: 16; CDR3: CASSYDRGGRAAEQYF
V: TRBV28; J: TRBJ1-2; length: 15; CDR3: CASSHDRGFNYGYTF
V: TRBV5-1; J: TRBJ1-1; length: 15; CDR3: CASSFLTGVNTEAFF
V: TRBV5-1; J: TRBJ1-2; length: 13; CDR3: CASSPGQLYGYTF
V: TRBV7-6; J: TRBJ2-7; length: 15; CDR3: CASSRRSTNSYEQYF
V: TRBV7-9; J: TRBJ1-1; length: 15; CDR3: CASSSSTDSNTEAFF
V: TRBV13; J: TRBJ2-7; length: 14; CDR3: CASSSGQGAYEQYF
V: TRBV6-5; J: TRBJ1-6; length: 15; CDR3: CASSLTDSKGSPLHF
V: TRBV18; J: TRBJ2-3; length: 15; CDR3: CASSPRQGNTDTQYF
V: TRBV7-2; J: TRBJ2-7; length: 14; CDR3: CASSPRGGSYEQYF
V: TRBV24-1; J: TRBJ1-4; length: 18; CDR3: CATSDFPRTGLFNEKLFF
V: TRBV6-4; J: TRBJ2-7; length: 13; CDR3: CASSVNRGYEQYF
V: TRBV19; J: TRBJ2-3; length: 13; CDR3: CASSSPSTDTQYF
V: TRBV30; J: TRBJ1-2; length: 13; CDR3: CAWSVDRVDPYTF
V: TRBV19; J: TRBJ1-4; length: 16; CDR3: CASSRGQQPGIEKLFF
V: TRBV7-3; J: TRBJ2-1; length: 13; CDR3: CASSSAWGGEQFF
V: TRBV7-8; J: TRBJ1-5; length: 16; CDR3: CASSLERTNSNQPQHF
V: TRBV7-2; J: TRBJ1-5; length: 14; CDR3: CASSPDRINQPQHF
V: TRBV7-8; J: TRBJ2-7; length: 13; CDR3: CASSLRQVYEQYF
V: TRBV6-1; J: TRBJ1-2; length: 15; CDR3: CASSEWVGAKSGYTF
V: TRBV7-9; J: TRBJ1-1; length: 14; CDR3: CASSPSRGNSEAFF
V: TRBV7-2; J: TRBJ2-1; length: 15; CDR3: CASSLVAGEGNEQFF
V: TRBV19; J: TRBJ2-3; length: 15; CDR3: CASSMETGVTDTQYF
V: TRBV7-2; J: TRBJ2-7; length: 14; CDR3: CASSLGEGGREQYF
V: TRBV3-1/TRBV3-2; J: TRBJ2-5; length: 19; CDR3: CASSQDPQNRVGSQETQYF
V: TRBV6-6; J: TRBJ2-1; length: 12; CDR3: CASSQGTLEQFF